The present T cell receptor beta chain was sequenced within a study of Tregs in tolerant kidney transplant recipients. Study outcomes and limitations: Findings come from small patient numbers and require larger validation. Expanding Tregs on activated donor B cells appeared to best identify donor-specific TCRbeta clones.

Sequencing used immunoSEQ multiplex PCR; TCRdb keeps in-frame clones, though not all of them. The table includes 75,000 to 95,000 clones, approximately 90% detected once. On this clone itself: What it binds is not known.

Germline V CDR1 and CDR2: SGHDN, FVKESK. This CDR3 comprises 14 residues. V gave up 3 bases and J gave up 1 base, with 9 bases separating them. Unstimulated Tregs (CD4+CD25+CD127-) and CD4+CD25- non-Tregs were sorted from PBMCs. This TCR came from a human donor in good health. This chain connects TRBV14 to TRBJ2-5; no reliable D call. The sequenced material came from CD8+ T cells from blood. CDR3 nucleotide sequence: TGTGCCAGCAGCCACTGGGCCGGCCAAGAGACCCAGTACTTC. This codes for CASSHWAGQETQYF.